This T cell receptor (beta chain) is drawn from a study of CD8 T cells in ankylosing spondylitis. For this clonotype: Its antigen remains unknown.

Whole-study findings and limits: Blood of patients with ankylosing spondylitis appeared to be characterized by a TCR beta motif of eight highly homologous variants. Matched synovial fluid from ankylosing spondylitis patients was reported to be enriched for disease-linked clones. Disease-linked clones proved CD8+ and comparatively uncommon in peripheral blood.

The CDR3 runs 13 residues. Germline loops: CDR1 LGHNA, CDR2 YNFKEQ. Between the trimmed V and J ends, which lost 4 bases and 8 bases, there was a span of 11 bases. 5'-RACE, quantitative and with molecular barcodes, yielded the TCR beta libraries. Via MiXCR, TCRdb re-called the 5' RACE reads, giving one row per CDR3 protein. Here the sample spans over 150,000 distinct CDR3 sequences, roughly 13% being singletons. This chain uses TRBV4-2 with TRBJ1-4; D is unclear. This TCR was sampled from a male donor with ankylosing spondylitis or in good health (not recorded which). Sequencing was performed on blood, either unsorted or a sorted T cell fraction (not recorded which). In DNA form, the CDR3 reads TGTGCCAGCAGCCCAGGAGGCGGGGAAAAACTGTTTTTT. Protein sequence: CASSPGGGEKLFF.